Listed here are 4 T cell receptor beta chains from one sample, sequenced in a study of CXCR3-negative and CXCR3-positive naive CD8 T cells. Study findings and constraints: More hydrophobic TRB CDR3s occurred in CXCR3-positive than in CXCR3-negative naive cells.

No antigens are known for them. The TRB cDNA libraries were prepared by 5' RACE with UMI labels. For each CDR3 protein, TCRdb gives one entry from its re-call of the 5' RACE reads, without DNA. The sample table sets out roughly 140,000 distinct CDR3 sequences. Input material: naive CXCR3+ CD8+ T cells from blood. Subset denoted: CD45RO-CCR7+CD27+CD95- naive CD8+ T cells expressing CXCR3 (TNR3+). These receptors were obtained from a human donor in good health. Some clones in this sample may be carry-over from other donors' samples.

The chain carries TRBV28 and TRBJ1-5; TCRdb picks TRBD1, but there is no DNA to check that call. The CDR3 has 16 residues. Germline values: CDR1 MDHEN, CDR2 SYDVKM. The CDR3 loop is CASSSLSGSWDQPQHF.

This rearrangement joins TRBV29-1 to TRBJ2-1; there is no DNA to check the TCRdb D call of TRBD2. Germline V CDR1 and CDR2: SQVTM, ANQGSEA. The CDR3 sequence is 14 residues long. CDR3 region: CSSELAGEGDEQFF.

The rearrangement links TRBV4-3 to TRBJ2-1; TCRdb reports TRBD2, a call that lacks DNA to check it against. The germline gives CDR1 LGHNA, CDR2 YSLEER. The CDR3 contains 16 residues. The CDR3 sequence: CASSQDSGVSANEQFF.

The V and J genes are TRBV29-1 and TRBJ1-1; TCRdb proposes TRBD1, but this gene call is untestable without DNA. The CDR3 runs to 13 residues. Germline CDR1 is SQVTM and CDR2 is ANQGSEA. This CDR3 is CSVDRGDFTEAFF.